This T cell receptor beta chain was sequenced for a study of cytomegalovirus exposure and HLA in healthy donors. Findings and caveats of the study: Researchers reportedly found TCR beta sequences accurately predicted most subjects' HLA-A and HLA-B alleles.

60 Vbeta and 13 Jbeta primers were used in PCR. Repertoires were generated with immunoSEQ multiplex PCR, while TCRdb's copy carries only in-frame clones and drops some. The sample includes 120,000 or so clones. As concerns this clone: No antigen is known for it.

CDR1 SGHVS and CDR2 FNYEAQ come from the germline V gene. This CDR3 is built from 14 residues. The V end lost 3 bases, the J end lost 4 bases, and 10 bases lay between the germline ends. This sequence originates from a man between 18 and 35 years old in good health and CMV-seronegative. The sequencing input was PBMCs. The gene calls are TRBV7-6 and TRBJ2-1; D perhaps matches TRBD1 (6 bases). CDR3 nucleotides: TGTGCCAGCAGCTTTAAACAGGGATACAATGAGCAGTTCTTC. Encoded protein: CASSFKQGYNEQFF.